This T cell receptor (delta chain) came from a study of gamma-delta T cells after stem cell transplantation listed by TCRdb under 2016. Library creation used RT-PCR. TCRdb names Illumina MiSeq as the instrument used. TCRdb recomputed clones from the public reads with CATT; identical DNA rows were then combined. This sample has around 6,700 delta-chain clones in its table, and 25% of those were observed once. The top ten clones comprise about 20% of the sample. Only a few counts were recorded for this clone. Its binding antigen is unknown. TCRdb attributes to this sequence the protein of a much larger clone, which differs from the DNA translation at residue 12; a read error is likely, and the protein displayed is translated from the DNA. The sequence derives from a human donor. It is not recorded whose cells these are; they may come from a transplant donor. The sample comprised gamma-delta T cells.

The CDR3 protein: CACDTVGDRGGRLIF. In nucleotides, the sequence is TGTGCCTGTGACACCGTTGGGGATAGAGGGGGTAGACTCATCTTT. This sequence uses TRDV2 and TRDJ1; 7 bases in between match TRDD3. The germline V gene provides CDR1 GEAIGNYY and CDR2 EKD. Trimmed from V: 0 bases; trimmed from J: 10 bases; junction bases lacking a gene match: 13. CDR3 length: 15 amino acids, cysteine to phenylalanine. Just CDR3 DNA is preserved here, 45 bases in frame from base 1.